This T cell receptor (beta chain) was found in a study of shared clonotypes between healthy human individuals. Generated by immunoSEQ multiplex PCR, the TCRdb table keeps only in-frame clones and is missing some. This table holds roughly 1,600,000 clones, about 98.5% found once. This clone was recorded once. There are 17 residues in the CDR3. Germline CDR1 reads GTSNPN; CDR2 reads SVGIG (reference sequence). Between the trimmed V and J ends, which lost 1 base and 1 base, there was a span of 16 bases. The origin of this receptor is a man aged 25-45 years in good health. V and J are TRBV30 and TRBJ1-4; a possible D gene is TRBD1 (6 bases). The sequenced sample was naive CD4+ T cells sorted from blood. As for subset: CD45RA+ positively selected. The CDR3 loop is CAWSAGWGLGTNEKLFF. The CDR3 nucleotides read TGTGCCTGGAGTGCAGGGTGGGGGCTTGGAACTAATGAAAAACTGTTTTTT.